A single sample is the source of the 20 T cell receptor beta chains below, sequenced in a study of OX40 agonist ivuxolimab in advanced cancers. Measured with immunoSEQ multiplex PCR; TCRdb has only the in-frame clones, and not every one. This sample has tens of thousands of clones, with around 89% found just once. The source was CD4+ or CD8+ T cells sorted from blood, collected in a trial of the OX40 agonist ivuxolimab. The receptors originated from an adult with an advanced solid tumor such as melanoma, head and neck, liver or kidney cancer.

CDR3 sequence (DNA): TGTGCCAGCAGTTTAACAGGTACCGGGGAGCTGTTTTTT. It encodes CASSLTGTGELFF. This chain connects TRBV27 to TRBJ2-2; weak D call: TRBD1 (5 bases). CDR3 size: 13 residues. V was pared by 2 bases and J by 5 bases, with 6 bases between. Germline assignment: CDR1 MNHEY and CDR2 SMNVEV (reference sequence).

Here the CDR3 DNA reads TGTGCCAGCAGTAGCGGGAGGGCCACAGATACGCAGTATTTT. Translating it yields CASSSGRATDTQYF. The V and J genes are TRBV6-4 and TRBJ2-3, with 10 bases fitting TRBD2. The junction had 1 base not matched to a gene; V was cut back by 5 bases and J by 2 bases. CDR1 and CDR2 from the germline V gene are MRHNA and SNTAGT. CDR3 length equals 14 residues.

The chain uses TRBV6-1 and TRBJ2-1; 13 bases agree with TRBD2. V gave up 7 bases and J gave up 5 bases; unmatched junction bases: 5. The CDR3 has 15 residues. The V gene's germline CDR1 is MNHNS and CDR2 SASEGT. The CDR3 loop reads CASTRTSGGNNEQFF. As DNA, the CDR3 is TGTGCCAGCACCAGGACTAGCGGGGGAAACAATGAGCAGTTCTTC.

The chain employs TRBV5-5 and TRBJ2-7; weak D call: TRBD1 (6 bases). The CDR3 spans 15 residues. Germline V lookup: CDR1 SGHKS, CDR2 YYEKEE (reference sequence). Trimming shortened V by 0 bases and J by 0 bases, and 10 bases separated the two germline ends. The DNA for the CDR3 is TGTGCCAGCAGCTTGGGGGGGCTTAGCTCCTACGAGCAGTACTTC. Translating it yields CASSLGGLSSYEQYF.

This clone was seen a single time. The gene calls are TRBV6-5 and TRBJ2-7; 13 bases are a match to TRBD2. The germline CDR1 and CDR2 sequences are MNHEY and SVGAGI. There are 14 residues in the CDR3. The J segment lost 6 bases and the V segment lost 10 bases, leaving 9 bases of the junction unmatched. The CDR3 protein is CATKPGLAGIEQYF. Written as DNA, the CDR3 is TGTGCCACCAAGCCGGGACTAGCGGGAATCGAGCAGTACTTC.

The chain joins TRBV2 to TRBJ1-1, with a tentative D call TRBD1 (5 bases). V was shortened by 6 bases and J by 0 bases, with 14 bases between the two germline ends. Germline V gives CDR1 SNHLY, CDR2 FYNNEI. This CDR3 is built from 15 residues. The DNA of the CDR3 is TGTGCCAGCAGGCTAGACAGCCTTGTGAACACTGAAGCTTTCTTT. Its protein product is CASRLDSLVNTEAFF.

The J gene is TRBJ1-2, the V gene TRBV10-3; tentatively, D is TRBD1 (6 bases). The V gene lost 10 bases and the J gene lost 3 bases, with 12 bases spanning the gap. Germline CDR1 is ENHRY and CDR2 is SYGVKD. The CDR3 has 12 amino acids. This chain's CDR3 is CATEGVDYGYTF. DNA of the CDR3: TGTGCCACGGAGGGGGTGGACTATGGCTACACCTTC.

The J gene is TRBJ2-5, the V gene TRBV11-1; 7 bases fit TRBD1. J was trimmed by 2 bases and V by 3 bases; bases with no gene match: 3. CDR1 is SGHAT and CDR2 is FQDESV in the germline V gene (reference sequence). The CDR3 is 14 amino acids. The CDR3: CASSFRQGQETQYF. The CDR3 nucleotides read TGTGCCAGCAGCTTCAGACAGGGTCAAGAGACCCAGTACTTC.

This clone showed up just a few times. V gene TRBV19 combines with J gene TRBJ1-1; no reliable D call. The V and J ends lost 8 bases and 4 bases respectively, with 2 bases between them. The germline gives CDR1 LNHDA, CDR2 SQIVND (reference sequence). The CDR3 is 9 amino acids. CDR3 region: CASGTEAFF. CDR3 bases: TGTGCCAGTGGCACTGAAGCTTTCTTT.

This chain connects TRBV10-2 to TRBJ2-3; the D gene could be TRBD1 or TRBD2 (5 bases each). The germline gives CDR1 WSHSY, CDR2 SAAADI. The CDR3 sequence is 13 residues long. The CDR3: CAARGYSTDTQYF. The CDR3 coding sequence is TGCGCAGCTCGGGGCTACAGCACAGATACGCAGTATTTT.

J is TRBJ1-1 and V is TRBV27; 9 bases line up with TRBD1. This CDR3 spans 14 amino acids. In germline, CDR1 is MNHEY, CDR2 SMNVEV (reference sequence). V dropped 7 bases and J dropped 4; count of bases not matched to a gene: 7. The CDR3 sequence: CASTTGGAFTEAFF. CDR3 DNA sequence: TGTGCCAGCACAACAGGGGGCGCTTTCACTGAAGCTTTCTTT.

This chain uses TRBV19 with TRBJ2-2; D not certain. Per the germline V gene, CDR1 is LNHDA and CDR2 is SQIVND (reference sequence). CDR3 length: 13 amino acids. V was trimmed by 5 bases and J by 3 bases, leaving 7 bases between them. CDR3 protein: CASSLGYTGELFF. The CDR3 DNA reads TGTGCCAGTAGTTTAGGGTACACCGGGGAGCTGTTTTTT.

This clone has just one count. This chain uses TRBV5-1 with TRBJ2-7, with a tentative D call TRBD1 (6 bases). The germline V gene encodes CDR1 SGHRS and CDR2 YFSETQ. V lost 4 bases and J lost 3, with 11 bases in between. The CDR3 contains 13 residues. In DNA, the CDR3 is TGCGCCAGCAGCCCGGGACACCGCTACGAGCAGTACTTC. Translated, it gives CASSPGHRYEQYF.

CDR3 protein: CASSEGTVSNQPQHF. The CDR3 DNA reads TGTGCCAGCAGTGAGGGGACGGTGAGCAATCAGCCCCAGCATTTT. The chain combines TRBV25-1 with TRBJ1-5, with D tentatively TRBD1 (5 bases). The germline CDR1 and CDR2 sequences are MGHDK and SYGVNS. The CDR3 totals 15 residues. Trimming took 3 bases from V and 1 from J, leaving 10 bases between them.

The chain is built from TRBV7-9 and TRBJ2-5, with D tentatively TRBD1 (6 bases). CDR1 is SEHNR and CDR2 is FQNEAQ in the germline V gene (reference sequence). The CDR3 is 16 residues long. V lost 5 bases and J lost 5, with 21 bases in between. The CDR3 DNA is TGTGCCAGCAGCCCCCCCGTTGCTTGGGGGCTCGAGACCCAGTACTTC. This translates into CASSPPVAWGLETQYF.

The chain recombines TRBV5-1 with TRBJ1-2; D ambiguous. From germline, CDR1 is SGHRS and CDR2 YFSETQ. V shed 4 bases and J shed 8 bases, with 21 bases lying between them. The CDR3 length is 15 residues. CDR3 sequence (DNA): TGCGCCAGCAGCCCGGATGGAGGTGCGGCGGCGGGCTACACCTTC. It codes for CASSPDGGAAAGYTF.

The rearrangement uses TRBV19 and TRBJ2-5; TRBD1 agrees at 8 bases. The CDR3 has 13 amino acids. Germline loops: CDR1 LNHDA, CDR2 SQIVND (reference sequence). J lost 6 bases, V lost 10 bases, and 10 bases had no gene match. The DNA of the CDR3 is TGTGCCACCTTCGGGACAGGTAGTCAGACCCAGTACTTC. Its protein product is CATFGTGSQTQYF.

The V gene is TRBV28, the J gene TRBJ1-6; possible D gene TRBD1, 6 bases. Germline V gives CDR1 MDHEN, CDR2 SYDVKM. With 3 bases removed from V and 3 bases from J, the gap between germline ends came to 15 bases. This CDR3 is built from 17 residues. This CDR3 is CASSLLAGQIYNSPLHF. CDR3 sequence (DNA): TGTGCCAGCAGTTTGTTAGCCGGACAGATCTATAATTCACCCCTCCACTTT.

This chain connects TRBV19 to TRBJ2-7; D is uncertain. CDR1 LNHDA and CDR2 SQIVND come from the germline V gene (reference sequence). The CDR3 consists of 12 residues. Trimming took off 6 bases at V and 0 bases at J, with 6 bases between the two ends. The chain's CDR3 is CASRSSSYEQYF. CDR3 DNA sequence: TGTGCCAGTAGGTCTAGCTCCTACGAGCAGTACTTC.

The chain uses TRBV12-5 and TRBJ1-2, with TRBD1 as a possible D gene (6 bases). Trimming removed 4 bases at V and 4 bases at J, with 10 bases between. The CDR3 has 13 residues. Germline CDR1 and CDR2: LGHNT and FRNRAP. CDR3 nucleotide sequence: TGTGCTAGTGGTTCGCCAGGGGCCTATGGCTACACCTTC. Amino acid sequence: CASGSPGAYGYTF.